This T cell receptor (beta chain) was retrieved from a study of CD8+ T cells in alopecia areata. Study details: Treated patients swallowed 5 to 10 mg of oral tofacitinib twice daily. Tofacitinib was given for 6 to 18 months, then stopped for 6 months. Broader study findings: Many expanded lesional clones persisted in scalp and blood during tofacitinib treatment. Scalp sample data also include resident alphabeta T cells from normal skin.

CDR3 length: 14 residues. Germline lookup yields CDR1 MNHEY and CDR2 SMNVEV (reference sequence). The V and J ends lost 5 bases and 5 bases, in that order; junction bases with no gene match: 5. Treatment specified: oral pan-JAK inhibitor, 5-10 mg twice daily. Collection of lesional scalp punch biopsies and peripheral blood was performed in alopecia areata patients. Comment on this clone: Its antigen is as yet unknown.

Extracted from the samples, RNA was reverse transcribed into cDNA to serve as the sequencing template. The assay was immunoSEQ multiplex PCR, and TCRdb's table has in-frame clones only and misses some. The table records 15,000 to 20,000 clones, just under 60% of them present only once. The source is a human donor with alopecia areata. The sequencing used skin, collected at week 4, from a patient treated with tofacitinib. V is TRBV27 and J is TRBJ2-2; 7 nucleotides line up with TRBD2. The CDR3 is CASSPGGGTGELFF. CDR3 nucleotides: TGTGCCAGCAGTCCGGGGGGTGGGACCGGGGAGCTGTTTTTT.